Each of the 3 T cell receptor beta chains below was sequenced from the same sample in a study of post-analysis software for immune sequencing data (dated by TCRdb to the mid-2010s). Overall study results and their limits: Patients showed significantly higher frequencies than controls for 4 or 5 TRBV segments, among them TRBV5-6, TRBV5-1 and TRBV20-1.

Library generation was performed with PCR. Instrument used: Illumina HiSeq 2500. Unique molecular identifiers were incorporated into TCR beta cDNA libraries to reduce PCR and sequencing biases. The raw public reads went through TCRdb reprocessing: fastp at Q25, MiXCR clone calling, in-frame beta chains kept. Rows merge per CDR3 protein into single entries with the most common DNA and genes. The sample table holds some 450,000 distinct CDR3 sequences, of which around 40% were seen once. The ten biggest clones cover around 10% of the sample. Their specific antigens are unknown. Sequencing was carried out using blood. These receptors originate from a girl aged 5-17 years with multiple sclerosis.

The chain's CDR3 is CSADPGLAVYEQYF. The CDR3 DNA is TGCAGTGCTGACCCGGGACTAGCGGTCTACGAGCAGTACTTC. The chain uses TRBV20-1 and TRBJ2-7, with 11 bases fitting TRBD2. Germline loops: CDR1 DFQATT, CDR2 SNEGSKA (reference sequence). J gave up 3 bases and V 5 bases, and 6 bases lay outside the gene matches. There are 14 residues in the CDR3.

The J gene is TRBJ1-2, the V gene TRBV20-1, with no clear D. This CDR3 contains 14 residues. Trimming took off 2 bases at V and 3 bases at J, with 13 bases between the two ends. Germline values: CDR1 DFQATT, CDR2 SNEGSKA (reference sequence). CDR3 DNA: TGCAGTGCTAGACCCCCAGGCGGGTACTATGGCTACACCTTC. Protein product: CSARPPGGYYGYTF.

A few counts support this clonotype. The genes are TRBV15 and TRBJ2-7; D not resolved. CDR3 size: 16 residues. Per the germline V gene, CDR1 is LNHNV and CDR2 is YYDKDF (reference sequence). V was clipped by 4 bases and J by 5 bases, with 21 bases between them. CDR3 bases: TGTGCCACCAGCAAGGCACGGCGCGCAGTTTTTGACGAGCAGTACTTC. As protein: CATSKARRAVFDEQYF.